The next 9 T cell receptor beta chains were all read from a single sample in a study of CD8 T cells in Susac syndrome. Reverse transcription of roughly 0.45 to 1 ug RNA used random hexamers. TCRdb reprocessed the immunoSEQ multiplex PCR reads with MiXCR, giving one entry per CDR3 protein. This sample yields 400,000 to 550,000 distinct CDR3 sequences, of which 75% to 90% are seen a single time; 0.09% to 0.15% belongs to the top ten. The sequenced sample consisted of CD8+ T cells from PBMCs. Every receptor here comes from a human donor with multiple sclerosis.

The chain is built from TRBV7-9 and TRBJ1-1; 10 positions match TRBD1. The V and J ends lost 5 bases and 9 bases, in that order; junction bases with no gene match: 18. Germline loops: CDR1 SEHNR, CDR2 FQNEAQ (reference sequence). This CDR3 has 17 residues. The CDR3 region is CASSPETPGTGAWKAFF. The DNA for the CDR3 is TGTGCCAGCAGCCCCGAGACCCCCGGGACAGGGGCTTGGAAAGCTTTCTTT. Full variable domain (missing parts from reference TRBV7-9 and TRBJ1-1): DTGVSQNPRHKITKRGQNVTFRCDPISEHNRLYWYRQTLGQGPEFLTYFQNEAQLEKSRLLSDRFSAERPKGSFSTLEIQRTEQGDSAMYLCASSPETPGTGAWKAFFGQGTRLTVV.

The V gene is TRBV10-3, the J gene TRBJ1-2; D ambiguous. Germline values: CDR1 ENHRY, CDR2 SYGVKD. There are 15 residues in the CDR3. V shed 0 bases and J shed 7 bases, with 15 bases lying between them. This chain's CDR3 is CAISESKGHAAGYTF. The CDR3 DNA sequence: TGTGCCATCAGTGAGTCGAAAGGCCACGCAGCTGGCTACACCTTC.

The chain is built from TRBV6-1 and TRBJ1-4; unclear D gene. This CDR3 is 12 amino acids long. CDR1 is MNHNS and CDR2 is SASEGT in the germline V gene. Deletions cut 7 bases from V and 6 bases from J, with 9 bases between. DNA of the CDR3: TGTGCCAGCAAGGGTGAGGATGAAAAACTGTTTTTT. Protein product: CASKGEDEKLFF.

This chain joins TRBV5-1 and TRBJ2-3, with D perhaps being TRBD1 or TRBD2 (5 bases each). V lost 1 base to trimming and J lost 6 bases, with 9 bases between them. Looked up from germline, CDR1 is SGHRS and CDR2 is YFSETQ. The CDR3 has 13 residues. CDR3: CASSLRGWDTQYF. The CDR3 DNA reads TGCGCCAGCAGCTTGCGGGGCTGGGATACGCAGTATTTT. The full variable domain, completed using reference TRBV5-1 and TRBJ2-3, is KAGVTQTPRYLIKTRGQQVTLSCSPISGHRSVSWYQQTPGQGLQFLFEYFSETQRNKGNFPGRFSGRQFSNSRSEMNVSTLELGDSALYLCASSLRGWDTQYFGPGTRLTVL.

This clonotype has only one observation. This rearrangement joins TRBV27 to TRBJ2-7, with D hard to call. The germline CDR1 and CDR2 sequences are MNHEY and SMNVEV (reference sequence). The CDR3 sequence is 10 residues long. The CDR3, as DNA: TGTGCGGTAGGCATATACGAGCAGTACTTC. The encoded protein is CAVGIYEQYF.

Comment on this clonotype: The DNA is left out, because the CDR3 cannot be placed on it with certainty; the CDR3 is given as TCRdb lists it. The V gene is TRBV4-1, the J gene TRBJ2-2; the table's D call of TRBD2 was not tested on the DNA. The V gene's germline CDR1 is MGHRA and CDR2 YSYEKL. Both ends counted, the CDR3 spans 16 residues. CDR3 sequence reads: CASSPTSRRTPGSCFF.

The DNA of the CDR3 is TGTGCCAGCAGCCTGATCCACAGGGGGCAGGTAGCCAAAAACATTCAGTACTTC. It specifies CASSLIHRGQVAKNIQYF. The chain uses TRBV5-4 and TRBJ2-4; 9 positions agree with TRBD1. The CDR3 length is 18 residues. Germline loops: CDR1 SGHNT, CDR2 YYREEE (reference sequence). V shed 4 bases and J 0 bases; nucleotides not matched to a gene: 11.

This chain joins TRBV27 and TRBJ1-2, with TRBD1 as a possible D gene (6 bases). Trimming stripped 6 bases from V and 5 bases from J, with 19 bases between. There are 15 residues in the CDR3. Germline V CDR1 and CDR2: MNHEY, SMNVEV (reference sequence). The CDR3 nucleotides are TGTGCCAGCAGCCTCAGGGGTTTTGGGGGTTATGGCTACACCTTC. Its protein is CASSLRGFGGYGYTF.

Only a few counts were recorded for this clonotype. V is TRBV7-6 and J is TRBJ2-7; possibly TRBD1 for D (5 bases). Germline V gene data show CDR1 as SGHVS and CDR2 as FNYEAQ. V was shortened by 1 base and J by 4 bases, with 17 bases between the two germline ends. This CDR3 has 16 residues. The CDR3, as DNA: TGTGCCAGCAGCTTAGGTACAGGACCCGAGTATTACGAGCAGTACTTC. As protein: CASSLGTGPEYYEQYF.